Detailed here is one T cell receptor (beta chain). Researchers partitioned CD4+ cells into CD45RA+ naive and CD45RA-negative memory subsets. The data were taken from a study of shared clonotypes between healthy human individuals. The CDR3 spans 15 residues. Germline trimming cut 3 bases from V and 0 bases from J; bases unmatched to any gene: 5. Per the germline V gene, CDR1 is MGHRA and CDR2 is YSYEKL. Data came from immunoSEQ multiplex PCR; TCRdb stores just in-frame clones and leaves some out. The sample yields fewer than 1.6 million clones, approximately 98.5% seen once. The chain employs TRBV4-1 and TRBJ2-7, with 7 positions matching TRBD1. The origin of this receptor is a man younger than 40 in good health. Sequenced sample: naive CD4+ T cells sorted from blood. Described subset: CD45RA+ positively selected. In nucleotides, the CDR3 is TGCGCCAGCAGCCAGGAACAGGGGATCTCCTACGAGCAGTACTTC. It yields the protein CASSQEQGISYEQYF.